This T cell receptor (beta chain) derives from a study of memory CD4+ T cells and cytomegalovirus serostatus. Generated by immunoSEQ multiplex PCR, the TCRdb table keeps only in-frame clones and is missing some. Here the sample spans some 52,000 clones, more than 70% being singletons. The CDR3 contains 17 residues. Germline trimming cut 6 bases from V and 3 bases from J; bases unmatched to any gene: 9. Germline V gene sequence: CDR1 MNHEY, CDR2 SMNVEV (reference sequence). Single viable CD3+CD4+CD8-CD45RO+ cells were sorted as the memory CD4+ T cells. Sequenced: memory CD4+ T cells from blood. V is TRBV27 and J is TRBJ1-4; 11 bases align to TRBD1. The receptor was derived from an adult in good health and CMV-seropositive. CDR3 sequence reads: CASRAGTGGISNEKLFF. CDR3 sequence (DNA): TGTGCCAGCAGAGCGGGGACAGGGGGGATTTCTAATGAAAAACTGTTTTTT.